The source of this TCR beta chain is a study of PD-L1 blockade in urothelial cancer. Looking at the study overall: Administration of atezolizumab to patients began in the mid-2010s, at 1,200 mg intravenously every 3 weeks. Prior chemotherapy regimens per patient numbered 0 to 3. Blood was tested 3 weeks (second dose) and 6 weeks into treatment.

The V segment lost 0 bases and the J segment 6 bases; nucleotides outside the gene matches: 10. This CDR3 contains 16 residues. Germline values: CDR1 SGHNT, CDR2 YYREEE (reference sequence). Regarding time point: peripheral blood 6 weeks after treatment start. Per-patient samples, pretreatment and on-treatment, numbered 1 to 8. The method was immunoSEQ multiplex PCR; TCRdb's version includes in-frame clones alone and lacks a portion of them. This sample carries roughly 120,000 clones, roughly 90% of them seen once, and the ten largest clones take approximately 3.8%. The sequencing here drew on PBMCs, taken around atezolizumab (anti-PD-L1) treatment. The clonotype originates from a man aged 60 to 69 with urothelial cancer. V and J are TRBV5-4 and TRBJ2-3; 7 bases line up with TRBD2. This CDR3 is CASSLGVLAGEDTQYF. The CDR3 coding sequence is TGTGCCAGCAGCTTGGGAGTTCTCGCGGGAGAGGATACGCAGTATTTT.